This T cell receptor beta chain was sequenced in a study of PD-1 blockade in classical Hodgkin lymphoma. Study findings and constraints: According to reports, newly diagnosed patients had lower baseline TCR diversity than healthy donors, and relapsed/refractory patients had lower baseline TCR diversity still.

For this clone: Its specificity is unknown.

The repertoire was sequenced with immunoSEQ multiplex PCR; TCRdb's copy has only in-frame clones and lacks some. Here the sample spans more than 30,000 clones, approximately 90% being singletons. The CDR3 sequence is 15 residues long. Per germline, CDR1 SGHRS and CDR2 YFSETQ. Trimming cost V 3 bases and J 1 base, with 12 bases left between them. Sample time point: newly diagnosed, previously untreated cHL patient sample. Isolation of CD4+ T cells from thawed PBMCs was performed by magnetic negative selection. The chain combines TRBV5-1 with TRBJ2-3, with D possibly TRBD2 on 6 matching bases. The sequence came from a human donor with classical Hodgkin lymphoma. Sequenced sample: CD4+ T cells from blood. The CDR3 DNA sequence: TGCGCCAGCAGCTCTCGCGGGGCCCGCACAGATACGCAGTATTTT. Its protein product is CASSSRGARTDTQYF.